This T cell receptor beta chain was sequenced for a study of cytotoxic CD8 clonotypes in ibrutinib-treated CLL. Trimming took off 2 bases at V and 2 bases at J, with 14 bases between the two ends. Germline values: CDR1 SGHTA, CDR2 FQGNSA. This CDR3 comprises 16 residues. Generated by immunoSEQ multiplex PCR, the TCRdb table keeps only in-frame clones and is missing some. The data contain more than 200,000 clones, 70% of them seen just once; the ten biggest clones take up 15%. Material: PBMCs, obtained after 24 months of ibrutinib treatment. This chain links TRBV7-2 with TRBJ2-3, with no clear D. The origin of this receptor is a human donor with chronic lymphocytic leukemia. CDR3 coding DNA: TGTGCCAGCAGCTTAAGACCCTTCGAAACCACAGATACGCAGTATTTT. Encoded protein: CASSLRPFETTDTQYF.